This TCR beta chain was profiled in a study of blood T cell repertoires in COVID-19 (dated by TCRdb to about 2020). In terms of the full investigation: Samples from collaborators originated in the United States, Italy and Spain and spanned both the acute and convalescent phases of COVID-19. The sample metadata nearly always contained a de-identified subject ID, COVID-19 status, age in years and sex. Where HLA class I and class II types were available, the types were taken from metadata supplied by the sample provider, not from assay-based typing. The samples were drawn from two sources: the first 160 participants of the ongoing ImmuneRACE study, and over 1,000 subjects contributed by 6 global collaborators. Deeply sampled blood TCRbeta repertoires from subjects exposed to, actively infected with, or recovered from COVID-19 were included in the dataset. The material from the prospective study consisted of cDNA or gDNA derived from T cells, B-cell-depleted T cells, or PBMCs. The repertoires were made available in a free public database intended to serve as a resource for research on the immune response to SARS-CoV-2.

Trimming takes 0 bases off V and 0 bases off J; junction bases not matched to a gene: 2. The cysteine opens and the phenylalanine closes a CDR3 of 15 amino acids. The sequence is cut down to CDR3 DNA, 45 bases in frame from base 1. As encoded in the germline V gene, CDR1 is SGDLS while CDR2 is YYNGEE. Whole blood was collected in K2EDTA tubes by collaborating institutions according to the institutions' own protocols. For TCRbeta analysis, collaborators shipped samples in one of three forms: frozen whole blood, isolated PBMCs, or DNA extracted from either of those sample types. Of note for this clone: Its antigen has not been determined. Base qualities are missing; no much larger clone stands one base away.

TCRbeta CDR3 regions were amplified from genomic DNA by means of the immunoSEQ Assay, a bias-controlled multiplex PCR. Processing in the source paper ran as follows. The number of nucleated cells in each sample was estimated by amplification of reference gene primers within the assay. To quantify the absolute abundance of each unique TCRbeta CDR3 rearrangement, sequence reads were collapsed and filtered. Productive Simpson clonality was computed per sample as the square root of Simpson's diversity index over productive rearrangements. In its TCRdb copy, this immuneACCESS table keeps in-frame sequences only and misses some clones. Where compared with another copy, unresolved V genes explain less than half of these, and the others have no known cause. That table supplies the V and J calls and clone size; D and trimming were determined from the DNA. Within this sample are about 64,000 clones, with 86% of them counted one time only. The ten biggest clones cover 1.2% of the sample.

General conclusions and limits of the study: How much clinical and demographic metadata was included differed by source and by participant, and the metadata was provided uncurated.

Sequencing input: peripheral blood. In this chain, TRBV9 is recombined with TRBJ2-7, with 8 central nucleotides matching TRBD2. This TCR was sampled from a man aged 35 to 55 with acute or convalescent COVID-19. The nucleotides are TGTGCCAGCAGCGTAGAAAGCGGGGGCTCCTACGAGCAGTACTTC. Translated, this is CASSVESGGSYEQYF.